This T cell receptor beta chain was obtained from a study of post-analysis software for immune sequencing data. Study observations and caveats: Patients had higher frequencies than controls of about 5 TRBV segments, including TRBV5-6, TRBV5-1 and TRBV20-1.

Unique molecular identifiers featured in each of the TCR beta cDNA libraries. TCRdb re-analysed the PCR reads in MiXCR, keeping a single row per CDR3 protein. The data hold more than 450,000 distinct CDR3 sequences, with about 44% observed a single time. The germline V gene has CDR1 ENHRY and CDR2 SYGVKD. The CDR3 spans 17 residues. Trimming at V came to 7 bases and at J to 3 bases, leaving 13 bases not matched to a gene. Concerning this clonotype: Its antigen is undetermined.

The sample was blood. The chain is built from TRBV10-3 and TRBJ2-1; 9 bases align to TRBD2. This sequence was found in a girl under 18 with multiple sclerosis. The CDR3 nucleotides are TGTGCCATCAATATGGGGGCTAGCGGGATACACTACAATGAGCAGTTCTTC. Protein sequence: CAINMGASGIHYNEQFF.